This paragraph covers one TCR beta chain sequence. The germline V and J ends were trimmed by 3 bases and 2 bases, with 11 bases remaining between them. CDR1 is MNHEY, CDR2 SVGAGI, per germline. This CDR3 spans 14 amino acids. This specimen comes from a study of blood T cell repertoires in COVID-19. Study overall: There were acute and convalescent COVID-19 samples, and they came from the United States, Italy and Spain.

Original processing methods: Using reference gene primer amplification, nucleated cell counts were estimated. Assay used: immunoSEQ multiplex PCR; TCRdb lists only in-frame clones, some missing. V and J calls and clone size are those listed in that table; D and trimming were worked out from the DNA. The sample records about 70,000 clones, over 75% being singletons. This chain links TRBV6-5 with TRBJ2-7; a possible D gene is TRBD1 (7 bases). The sequenced sample was peripheral blood. The sequence derives from a woman between 18 and 29 years old with acute or convalescent COVID-19. CDR3 coding DNA: TGTGCCAGCAGTTATCAGGGGGAGGCCTACGAGCAGTACTTC. This translates into CASSYQGEAYEQYF.